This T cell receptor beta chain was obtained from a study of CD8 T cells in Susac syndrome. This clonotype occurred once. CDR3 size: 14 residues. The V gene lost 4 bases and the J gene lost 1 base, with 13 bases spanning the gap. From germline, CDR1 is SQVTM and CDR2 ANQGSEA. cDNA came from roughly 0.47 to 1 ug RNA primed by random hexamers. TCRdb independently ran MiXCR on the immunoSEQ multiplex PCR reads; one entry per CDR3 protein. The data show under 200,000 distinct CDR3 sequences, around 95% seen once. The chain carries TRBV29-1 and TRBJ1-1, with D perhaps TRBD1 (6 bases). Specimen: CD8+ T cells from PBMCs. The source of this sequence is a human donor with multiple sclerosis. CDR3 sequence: CSVVGGHENTEAFF. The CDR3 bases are TGCAGCGTTGTAGGGGGACACGAGAACACTGAAGCTTTCTTT.